This T cell receptor (beta chain) was found in a study of blood T cell repertoires in COVID-19. Across the study: Acute and convalescent COVID-19 samples came from the United States, Italy and Spain. From T cells, B-cell-depleted T cells, or PBMCs came the material, which was cDNA or gDNA.

The CDR3 is made up of 16 amino acids. V lost 0 bases to trimming and J lost 1 base, with 11 bases between them. Germline V gene sequence: CDR1 SGHNT, CDR2 YYREEE (reference sequence). Per the original data handling: Reference gene primer amplification gave estimated nucleated cell counts. Assay used: immunoSEQ multiplex PCR; TCRdb lists only in-frame clones, some missing. V and J calls and clone size follow that table, whereas D and trimming were derived from the DNA. The data contain around 100,000 clones, over 65% of them seen just once; the ten biggest clones take up approximately 27%. The chain carries TRBV5-4 and TRBJ2-1; D possibly corresponds to TRBD2 (5 bases). This receptor was identified in a man between 60 and 70 years old with acute or convalescent COVID-19. The sequencing input was peripheral blood. In nucleotides, the CDR3 is TGTGCCAGCAGCTTGGCCCTGGACTCTTCCTACAATGAGCAGTTCTTC. Encoded protein: CASSLALDSSYNEQFF.